Presented here are 2 T cell receptor beta chains from one specimen sequenced in a study of T-cell reconstitution after alpha-beta-depleted transplantation in children. Unique molecular identifiers tagged the TCRbeta library. TCRdb called the PCR reads again in MiXCR, with one record for every CDR3 protein. Of about 240,000 distinct CDR3 sequences in the sample, more than 10% were seen once. The material was PBMCs from the stem cell graft donor, obtained from the stem cell graft. These receptor sequences come from a human donor who donated a stem cell graft to a child with acute lymphoblastic leukemia.

This clonotype was recorded at least ten times. The chain links TRBV7-9 to TRBJ1-2; TRBD1 is a possible D gene (5 bases). Trimming left V 6 bases short and J 0 bases short, with 11 bases between. The germline gives CDR1 SEHNR, CDR2 FQNEAQ (reference sequence). The CDR3 contains 14 residues. The CDR3 sequence is CASRDGDSNYGYTF. DNA of the CDR3: TGTGCCAGCAGGGACGGGGACTCTAACTATGGCTACACCTTC.

In its sample, this clonotype was seen many times. The chain couples TRBV5-6 to TRBJ2-1; D unresolved. V was trimmed by 3 bases and J by 1 base, leaving 11 bases between them. This CDR3 is built from 15 residues. Germline V gene sequence: CDR1 SGHDT, CDR2 YYEEEE. The CDR3 protein is CASSSVLESYNEQFF. In DNA, the CDR3 is TGTGCCAGCAGCTCGGTCCTAGAGTCCTACAATGAGCAGTTCTTC. Together with reference TRBV5-6 and TRBJ2-1, the CDR3 gives the full variable domain: DAGVTQSPTHLIKTRGQQVTLRCSPKSGHDTVSWYQQALGQGPQFIFQYYEEEERQRGNFPDRFSGHQFPNYSSELNVNALLLGDSALYLCASSSVLESYNEQFFGPGTRLTVL.